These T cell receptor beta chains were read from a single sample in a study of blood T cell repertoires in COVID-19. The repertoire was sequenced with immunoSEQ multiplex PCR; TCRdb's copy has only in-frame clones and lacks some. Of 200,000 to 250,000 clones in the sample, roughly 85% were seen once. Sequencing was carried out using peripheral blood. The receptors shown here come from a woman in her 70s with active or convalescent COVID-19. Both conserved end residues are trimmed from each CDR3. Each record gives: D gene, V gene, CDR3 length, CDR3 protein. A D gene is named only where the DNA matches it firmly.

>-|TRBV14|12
ASRSYQASTEAF
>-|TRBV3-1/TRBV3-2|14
ASSHLWGGSGNTIY
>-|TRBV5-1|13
ASSLEGTGPQPQH
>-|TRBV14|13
ASSPTFTDYYGYT
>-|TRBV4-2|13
ASSPRGAGDQPQH
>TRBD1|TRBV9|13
ASSVTGGSGNTIY
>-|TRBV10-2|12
ASSQDSANYGYT
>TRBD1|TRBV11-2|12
ASSLEGDRGLAF
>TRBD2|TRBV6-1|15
ASSGTRLAGPQETQY
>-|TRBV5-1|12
ASSLRGGPNEQF
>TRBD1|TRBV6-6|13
ASSTGQGTKETQY
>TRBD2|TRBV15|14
ATDSRDYPSTDTQY
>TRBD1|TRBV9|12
ASSGQGDAGELF
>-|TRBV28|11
ASETGLSYEQY
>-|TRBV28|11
ASSSPDSYGYT
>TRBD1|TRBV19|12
ASSRTGSEYGYT
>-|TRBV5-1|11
ASSSGAEETQY
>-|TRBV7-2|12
ASSLVGGDTEAF
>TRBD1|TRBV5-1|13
ASSPTDRGYGEQY
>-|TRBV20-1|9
SAQEWETQY
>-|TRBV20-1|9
SASDYYEQY
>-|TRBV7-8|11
ASSWGREGGYT
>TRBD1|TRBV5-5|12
ASGQQGAVHGYT
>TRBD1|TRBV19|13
ASSRAGQGSQEQY
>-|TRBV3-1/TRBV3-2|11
ASSPSQNTEAF
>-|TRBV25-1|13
ASSRFQGGQETQY
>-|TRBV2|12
ASSRVSSNQPQH
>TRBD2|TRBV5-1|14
ASSFISGGAYNEQF
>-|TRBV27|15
ASSLSSAAYISYEQY
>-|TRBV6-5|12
ASSSRTAGNTIY
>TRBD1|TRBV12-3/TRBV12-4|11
ASSLGQTETQY
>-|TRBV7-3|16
ASSTGGGGSSGANVLT
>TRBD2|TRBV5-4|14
ASSLYTSGETDTQY
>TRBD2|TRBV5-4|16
ASTTSGGATASYNEQF
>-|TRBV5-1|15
ASSLERTSSSSYEQY
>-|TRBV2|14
ASSDLGAGAGNTIY
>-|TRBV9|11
ASSVDFYNEQF
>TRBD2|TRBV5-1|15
ASSVPSLAGGPDTQY
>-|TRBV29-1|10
SAGSGGDEQY
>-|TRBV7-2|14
ASSSPAGRSYNEQF
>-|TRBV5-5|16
ASSLDMGGTLSTDTQY
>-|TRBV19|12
ASTNRYLGTEAF
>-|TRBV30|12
AWSSMARNQPQH
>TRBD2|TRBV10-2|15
ASTNLGTSGLTGELF
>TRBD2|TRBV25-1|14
ASGTSGRGVKNIQY
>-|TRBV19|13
ASTKEGQGSYEQY